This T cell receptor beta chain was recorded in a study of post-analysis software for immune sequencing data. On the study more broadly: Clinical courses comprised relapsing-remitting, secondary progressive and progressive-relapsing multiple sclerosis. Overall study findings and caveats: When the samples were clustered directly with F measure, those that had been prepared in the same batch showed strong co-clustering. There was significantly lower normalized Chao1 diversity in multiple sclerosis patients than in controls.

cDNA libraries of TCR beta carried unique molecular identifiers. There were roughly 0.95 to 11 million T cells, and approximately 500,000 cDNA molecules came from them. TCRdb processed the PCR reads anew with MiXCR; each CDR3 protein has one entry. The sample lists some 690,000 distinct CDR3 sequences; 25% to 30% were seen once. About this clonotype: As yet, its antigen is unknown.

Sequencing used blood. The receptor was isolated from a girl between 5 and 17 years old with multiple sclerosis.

CDR3: CSARVDSSFFGYTF. Here the CDR3 DNA reads TGCAGTGCTAGAGTTGACAGTTCCTTCTTCGGCTACACCTTC. J is TRBJ1-2 and V is TRBV20-1; possible D gene TRBD1, 5 bases. V was trimmed by 1 base and J by 8 bases, leaving 17 bases between them. CDR1 is DFQATT, CDR2 SNEGSKA, per germline (reference sequence). This CDR3 region has 14 residues.